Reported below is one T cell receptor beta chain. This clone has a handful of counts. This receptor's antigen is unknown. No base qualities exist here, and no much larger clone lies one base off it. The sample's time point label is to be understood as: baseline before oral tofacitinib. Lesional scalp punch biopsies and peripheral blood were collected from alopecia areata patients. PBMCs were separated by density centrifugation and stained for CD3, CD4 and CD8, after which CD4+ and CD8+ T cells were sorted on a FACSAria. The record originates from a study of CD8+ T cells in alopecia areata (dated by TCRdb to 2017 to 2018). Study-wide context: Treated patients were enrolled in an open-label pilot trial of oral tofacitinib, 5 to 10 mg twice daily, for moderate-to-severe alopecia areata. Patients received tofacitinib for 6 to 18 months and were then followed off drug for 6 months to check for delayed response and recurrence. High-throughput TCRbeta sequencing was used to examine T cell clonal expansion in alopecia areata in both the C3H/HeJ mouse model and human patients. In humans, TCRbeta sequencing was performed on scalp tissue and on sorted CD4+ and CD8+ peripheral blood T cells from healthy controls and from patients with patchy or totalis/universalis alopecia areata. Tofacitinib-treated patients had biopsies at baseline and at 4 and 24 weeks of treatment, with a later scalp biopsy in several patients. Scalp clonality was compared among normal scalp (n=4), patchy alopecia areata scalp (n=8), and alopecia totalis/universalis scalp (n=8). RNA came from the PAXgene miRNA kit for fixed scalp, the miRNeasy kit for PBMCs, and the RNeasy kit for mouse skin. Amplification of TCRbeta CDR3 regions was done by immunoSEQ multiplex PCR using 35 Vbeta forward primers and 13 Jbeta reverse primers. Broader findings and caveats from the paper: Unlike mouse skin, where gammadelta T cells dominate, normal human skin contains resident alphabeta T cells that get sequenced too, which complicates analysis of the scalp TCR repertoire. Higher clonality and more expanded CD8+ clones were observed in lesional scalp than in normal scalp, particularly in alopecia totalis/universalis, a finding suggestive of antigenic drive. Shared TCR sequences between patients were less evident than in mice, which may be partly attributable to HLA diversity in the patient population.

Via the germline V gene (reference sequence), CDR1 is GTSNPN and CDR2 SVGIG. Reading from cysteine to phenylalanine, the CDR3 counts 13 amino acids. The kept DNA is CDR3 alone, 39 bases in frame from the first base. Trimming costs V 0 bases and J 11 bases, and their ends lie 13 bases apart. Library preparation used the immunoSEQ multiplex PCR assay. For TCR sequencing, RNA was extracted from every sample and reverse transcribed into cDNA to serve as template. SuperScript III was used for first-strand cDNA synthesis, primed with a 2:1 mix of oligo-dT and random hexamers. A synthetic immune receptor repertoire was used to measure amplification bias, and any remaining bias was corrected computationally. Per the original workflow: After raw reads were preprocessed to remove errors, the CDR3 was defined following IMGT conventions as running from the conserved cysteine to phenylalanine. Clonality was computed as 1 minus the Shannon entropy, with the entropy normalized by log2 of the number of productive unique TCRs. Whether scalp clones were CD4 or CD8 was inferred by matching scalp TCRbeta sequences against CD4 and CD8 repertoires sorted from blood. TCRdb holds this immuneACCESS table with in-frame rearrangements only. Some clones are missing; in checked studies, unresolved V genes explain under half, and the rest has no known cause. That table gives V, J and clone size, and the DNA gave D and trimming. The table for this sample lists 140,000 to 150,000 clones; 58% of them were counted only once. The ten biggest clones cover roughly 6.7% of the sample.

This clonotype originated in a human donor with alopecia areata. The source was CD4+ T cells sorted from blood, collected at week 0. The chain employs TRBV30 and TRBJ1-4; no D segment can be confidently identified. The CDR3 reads CAWSVSQAAKLFF. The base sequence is TGTGCCTGGAGTGTATCGCAAGCAGCGAAACTGTTTTTT.